Listed below are T cell receptor beta chains from one sample, sequenced in a study of Tregs in tolerant kidney transplant recipients. Sequencing used immunoSEQ multiplex PCR; TCRdb keeps in-frame clones, though not all of them. The table records tens of thousands of clones, around 94% of them present only once. Sequenced material: CD8+ T cells from blood. Receptors were obtained from a human donor in good health. CDR3s include the opening cysteine and the closing phenylalanine or tryptophan. D genes are given only for firm matches. Size tells how often a clone was seen (once, few, many) or the class of an expanded clone, and some rows leave it out.

V	size	D	J	DNA	CDR3
TRBV30	-	-	TRBJ2-7	TGTGCCTGGAGTGCAGGGTTAAACTACGAGCAGTACTTC	CAWSAGLNYEQYF
TRBV7-7	-	TRBD2	TRBJ2-2	TGTGCTAGCAGCTTATTTAGCGGGGTAAACACCGGGGAGCTGTTTTTT	CASSLFSGVNTGELFF
TRBV7-5	-	-	TRBJ2-5	TGTGTCAGAAGCCGACTAGCGGGAGCTGAGACCCAGTACTTC	CVRSRLAGAETQYF
TRBV4-1	-	TRBD2	TRBJ2-7	TGCGCCAGTAGCGGGACGGACGAGCAGTACTTC	CASSGTDEQYF
TRBV6-5	-	TRBD1	TRBJ1-1	TGTGCCAGCAGAGGACAGGGGGACACTGAAGCTTTCTTT	CASRGQGDTEAFF
TRBV2	-	TRBD2	TRBJ2-7	TGTGCCAGCAGTGAAGGAGGAGCGGGGGCTTACGAGCAGTACTTC	CASSEGGAGAYEQYF
TRBV15	-	-	TRBJ2-2	TGTGCCACCAGCAGAGTTTTCGGGCAGCCCAACACCGGGGAGCTGTTTTTT	CATSRVFGQPNTGELFF
TRBV10-3	-	-	TRBJ2-2	TGTGCCATCAGTGAGGCGTCGACCGGGGAGCTGTTTTTT	CAISEASTGELFF
TRBV5-6	-	-	TRBJ1-5	TGTGCCAGCAGCTTGGCCGGCATCCAGGATTATAAGCCCCAGCATTTT	CASSLAGIQDYKPQHF
TRBV27	once	TRBD2	TRBJ2-7	TGTGCCAGCAGTTCGAGCGGGAGTCCCCACGAGCAGTACTTC	CASSSSGSPHEQYF
TRBV10-2	-	-	TRBJ2-7	TGCGCCAGCAGTGAGTCGTGGGGTCCCTACGAGCAGTACTTC	CASSESWGPYEQYF
TRBV7-9	-	TRBD1	TRBJ1-2	TGTGCCAGCAGCACTACAGGGGCGGATGGCTACACCTTC	CASSTTGADGYTF
TRBV27	-	-	TRBJ2-5	TGTGCCAGCAGTTTAGTACCGTTTTCCGAGACCCAGTACTTC	CASSLVPFSETQYF
TRBV9	-	-	TRBJ2-1	TGTGCCAGCAGCGTAGGGCTAGCGCCCGTAACAAGCTCCTACAATGAGCAGTTCTTC	CASSVGLAPVTSSYNEQFF
TRBV27	few	TRBD1	TRBJ1-5	TGTGCCAGCAGTTTCTACAGGGGGCATCAGCCCCAGCATTTT	CASSFYRGHQPQHF
TRBV27	-	-	TRBJ1-1	TGTGCCAGCAGATCGGGGGGACTAGCTGAAGCTTTCTTT	CASRSGGLAEAFF
TRBV27	-	TRBD2	TRBJ2-1	TGTGCCAGCAGTTTGACTAGCGGAACCTCCTACAATGAGCAGTTCTTC	CASSLTSGTSYNEQFF
TRBV4-1	few	TRBD1	TRBJ2-7	TGCGCCAGCAGCCACGGGACAGGGGTCGAGCAGTACTTC	CASSHGTGVEQYF
TRBV30	once	TRBD1	TRBJ1-5	TGTGCCTGGAGGGGAGACAGGGGCGGGGGCAATCAGCCCCAGCATTTT	CAWRGDRGGGNQPQHF
TRBV27	once	-	TRBJ1-5	TGTGCCAGCAGTTTGGGGACAAGCAATCAGCCCCAGCATTTT	CASSLGTSNQPQHF
TRBV30	-	-	TRBJ1-1	TGTGCCTGGAGTGTGCCCCGGTCGCTTAGCGCTAACACTGAAGCTTTCTTT	CAWSVPRSLSANTEAFF
TRBV4-1	-	TRBD2	TRBJ2-1	TGCGCCAGCAGCCACCAACTAGCGGGAGGGCTGAATGAGCAGTTCTTC	CASSHQLAGGLNEQFF
TRBV6-5	-	TRBD1	TRBJ1-2	TGTGCCAGCAGACTGACAGGGTATGGCTACACCTTC	CASRLTGYGYTF
TRBV5-1	-	TRBD2	TRBJ2-5	TGCGCCAGCAGCTTTACTAGCGGGGGCCCCCCGGGGTACCAAGAGACCCAGTACTTC	CASSFTSGGPPGYQETQYF
TRBV6-1	few	TRBD2	TRBJ2-5	TGTGCCAGCAGTGGGAGTTGGTCGTCTAGCGGGGGACAAGAGACCCAGTACTTC	CASSGSWSSSGGQETQYF
TRBV7-9	few	-	TRBJ1-4	TGTGCCAGCAGCCTCAGCGGGGGGCCCGATGCAACTAATGAAAAACTGTTTTTT	CASSLSGGPDATNEKLFF
TRBV7-9	-	-	TRBJ2-7	TGTGCCAGCAGTTATCGAGATGGGGCCTACGAGCAGTACTTC	CASSYRDGAYEQYF
TRBV4-2	-	TRBD1	TRBJ2-7	TGTGCCAGCAGCCCCGCCGGGACAGGAACCTACGAGCAGTACTTC	CASSPAGTGTYEQYF
TRBV6-5	-	TRBD1	TRBJ2-7	TGTGCCAGCAGTTACTCGACAGGGGTCGAGCAGTACTTC	CASSYSTGVEQYF
TRBV19	-	-	TRBJ1-2	TGTGCCAGTAGTATTAACTATGGCTACACCTTC	CASSINYGYTF
TRBV5-1	-	-	TRBJ2-7	TGCGCCAGCAGCTTCGGCGGTTCCTACGAGCAGTACTTC	CASSFGGSYEQYF
TRBV7-2	-	TRBD2	TRBJ2-5	TGTGCCAGCAGCTTAGAGGTTAGCGGGGTACTTCAAGAGACCCAGTACTTC	CASSLEVSGVLQETQYF